The present T cell receptor (beta chain) was sequenced within a study of human T cells and chemical hapten exposure. As for the study in general: Largely, small differences in pooled library volume made per-sample TCR yields vary.

Study-wide results and limits: No alteration of TCRs above 1 in 1000 frequency was seen with DPC sensitization.

Germline V gene data show CDR1 as MDHEN and CDR2 as SYDVKM. The CDR3 has 15 residues. The V and J ends lost 6 bases and 7 bases, in that order; junction bases with no gene match: 9. There are many counts of this clonotype. Antigen: not known. Noted time point: patch test 1, 2 weeks after DPC sensitization. Treatment indicated: therapeutic diphenylcyclopropenone sensitization with weekly scalp DPC. In the study's own analysis: With a range of about 23,224 to 750,000, the median per sample was 95,638 TCRs. TCRdb fed the RACE reads into MiXCR, producing one record per CDR3 protein. The V and J calls were not made by the authors but by TCRdb's processing. The sample consists of over 85,000 distinct CDR3 sequences, roughly 12% of them appearing once.

This material consisted of whole blood, taken in connection with sensitization to the hapten diphenylcyclopropenone (DPC). The TCR sequence derives from a woman aged 40 to 50 with alopecia areata. Some clones in this sample may be carry-over from other donors' samples. The chain carries TRBV28 and TRBJ2-7; 13 nucleotides match TRBD2. The CDR3 bases are TGTGCCAGCAGCCAGGTCGGACTAGCGGGAGAAGAGCAGTACTTC. Residues: CASSQVGLAGEEQYF.